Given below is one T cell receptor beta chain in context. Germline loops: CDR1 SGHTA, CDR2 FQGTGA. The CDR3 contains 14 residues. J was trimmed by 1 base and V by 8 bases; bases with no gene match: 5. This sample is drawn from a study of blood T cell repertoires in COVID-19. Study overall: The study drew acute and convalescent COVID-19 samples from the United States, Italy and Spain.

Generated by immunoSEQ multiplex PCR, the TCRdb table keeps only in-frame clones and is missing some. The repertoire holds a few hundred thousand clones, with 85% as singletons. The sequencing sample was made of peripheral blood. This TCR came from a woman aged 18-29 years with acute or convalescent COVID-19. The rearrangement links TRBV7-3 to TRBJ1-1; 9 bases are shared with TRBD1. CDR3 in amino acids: CASGWGQGNTEAFF. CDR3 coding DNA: TGTGCCAGCGGTTGGGGACAGGGGAACACTGAAGCTTTCTTT.